What follows are 21 T cell receptor beta chains derived from one specimen sequenced in a study of T cells in localized non-small cell lung cancer. TCRdb keeps only in-frame clones here, not all; method: immunoSEQ multiplex PCR. The sample holds tens of thousands of clones; 88% are singletons and the top ten take roughly 2.7%. Source: peripheral blood, taken before any cancer treatment. The source is a female donor over 55 with stage I squamous cell lung carcinoma.

This clone has more than one count but fewer than ten. J is TRBJ1-2 and V is TRBV2, with TRBD1 as a possible D gene (5 bases). V lost 7 bases and J lost 3, with 12 bases in between. The length of the CDR3 is 13 residues. Germline V gene lookup returns CDR1 SNHLY and CDR2 FYNNEI. CDR3 sequence: CASISGTDYGYTF. The DNA of the CDR3 is TGTGCCAGCATTAGCGGGACGGACTATGGCTACACCTTC.

The rearrangement links TRBV9 to TRBJ2-1, with TRBD2 identical over 7 bases. V shed 4 bases and J 0 bases; nucleotides not matched to a gene: 4. Germline lookup yields CDR1 SGDLS and CDR2 YYNGEE. CDR3 length: 15 amino acids. For the CDR3, the DNA is TGTGCCAGCAGCTTTTTAGCGGGCTCCTACAATGAGCAGTTCTTC. Translating gives CASSFLAGSYNEQFF.

The genes are TRBV29-1 and TRBJ2-7, with no clear D. The CDR3 has 14 amino acids. The V end was cut by 6 bases, the J end by 0 bases, with 15 bases between. Germline V gives CDR1 SQVTM, CDR2 ANQGSEA. CDR3 nucleotide sequence: TGCAGCGTCACCCCGAAGGGCAGCTCCTACGAGCAGTACTTC. Translated, it gives CSVTPKGSSYEQYF.

This chain uses TRBV27 with TRBJ2-1; TRBD2 matches 7 bases. The CDR3 length is 17 residues. CDR1 MNHEY and CDR2 SMNVEV come from the germline V gene (reference sequence). V lost 3 bases to trimming and J lost 7 bases; unmatched junction nucleotides: 15. The DNA for the CDR3 is TGTGCCAGCAGTTTTCGCCCCTCGCGCGGGAGCGGTAATGAGCAGTTCTTC. Translated: CASSFRPSRGSGNEQFF.

This chain uses TRBV5-1 with TRBJ2-2, with D tentatively TRBD2 (6 bases). The V end lost 6 bases, the J end lost 7 bases, and 16 bases lay between the germline ends. The CDR3 sequence is 14 residues long. CDR1 SGHRS and CDR2 YFSETQ come from the germline V gene. The CDR3 sequence: CASNPRESGGELFF. The CDR3 region has the DNA TGCGCCAGCAACCCACGGGAGTCGGGCGGGGAGCTGTTTTTT.

The rearrangement joins TRBV7-3 to TRBJ1-4, with a possible D match to TRBD1 (5 bases). The CDR3 is 14 residues long. V lost 5 bases to trimming and J lost 7 bases, with 14 bases between them. Germline assignment: CDR1 SGHTA and CDR2 FQGTGA. Here the CDR3 DNA reads TGTGCCAGCAGCCCAGACGTGGGGCTTGAAAAACTGTTTTTT. The encoded protein is CASSPDVGLEKLFF.

This clone was seen once. The chain carries TRBV14 and TRBJ1-4; tentative D call: TRBD1 (5 bases). Germline loops: CDR1 SGHDN, CDR2 FVKESK. V was clipped by 4 bases and J by 8 bases, with 20 bases between them. The CDR3 contains 16 residues. The DNA of the CDR3 is TGTGCCAGCAGCCCCCGGGTGGGGGGGAAAGGAGAAAAACTGTTTTTT. Translating it yields CASSPRVGGKGEKLFF. The full variable domain, its missing parts supplied by reference TRBV14 and TRBJ1-4, is EAGVTQFPSHSVIEKGQTVTLRCDPISGHDNLYWYRRVMGKEIKFLLHFVKESKQDESGMPNNRFLAERTGGTYSTLKVQPAELEDSGVYFCASSPRVGGKGEKLFFGSGTQLSVL.

J is TRBJ1-1 and V is TRBV6-1, with unresolved D. Germline CDR1 is MNHNS and CDR2 is SASEGT. Trimming stripped 4 bases from V and 0 bases from J, with 9 bases between. The length of the CDR3 is 14 residues. CDR3 DNA: TGTGCCAGCAGTGTGGTCCTAATGAACACTGAAGCTTTCTTT. This gives the protein CASSVVLMNTEAFF.

This clone appeared a single time. This chain uses TRBV7-6 with TRBJ2-1; TRBD2 agrees at 12 bases. CDR3 length: 18 residues. The germline V gene has CDR1 SGHVS and CDR2 FNYEAQ. The junction had 14 bases not matched to a gene; V was cut back by 2 bases and J by 9 bases. The CDR3 nucleotides read TGTGCCAGCAGCTTAACATACCTAGCGGGAGGGATGGAGGGTGAGCAGTTCTTC. Its translation is CASSLTYLAGGMEGEQFF. Full variable domain (outside the CDR3, taken from reference TRBV7-6 and TRBJ2-1): GAGVSQSPRYKVTKRGQDVALRCDPISGHVSLYWYRQALGQGPEFLTYFNYEAQQDKSGLPNDRFSAERPEGSISTLTIQRTEQRDSAMYRCASSLTYLAGGMEGEQFFGPGTRLTVL.

The V and J genes are TRBV19 and TRBJ2-2; D possibly corresponds to TRBD1 (5 bases). The V gene's germline CDR1 is LNHDA and CDR2 SQIVND (reference sequence). Trimming shortened V by 10 bases and J by 1 base, and 13 bases separated the two germline ends. The CDR3 extends over 14 amino acids. CDR3 in amino acids: CATNDRLNTGELFF. Here the CDR3 DNA reads TGTGCCACGAACGACAGATTGAACACCGGGGAGCTGTTTTTT.

DNA for the CDR3: TGTGCCAGCAGCCCTGCGACAAGCTATGGCTACACCTTC. Its translation is CASSPATSYGYTF. This chain uses TRBV5-5 with TRBJ1-2; D is uncertain. The CDR3 extends over 13 amino acids. The V end was cut by 4 bases, the J end by 4 bases, with 11 bases between. The germline gives CDR1 SGHKS, CDR2 YYEKEE (reference sequence).

The count of this clone is one. The genes are TRBV6-6 and TRBJ1-1, with D uncertain. Trimming left V 8 bases short and J 4 bases short, with 14 bases between. Germline V CDR1 and CDR2: MNHNY, SVGAGI (reference sequence). This CDR3 contains 13 residues. CDR3 nucleotide sequence: TGTGCCAGCCATCTACTTAGTGGCACTGAAGCTTTCTTT. It codes for CASHLLSGTEAFF.

The genes are TRBV19 and TRBJ2-1; D might be TRBD2 (5 bases). This CDR3 spans 15 amino acids. Trimming removed 6 bases from V and 0 bases from J, with 12 bases in between. Germline CDR1 and CDR2: LNHDA and SQIVND (reference sequence). The CDR3 DNA sequence: TGTGCCAGTAGCCTGGACTGGAGCTCCTACAATGAGCAGTTCTTC. This translates into CASSLDWSSYNEQFF.

The chain carries TRBV5-5 and TRBJ2-7, with 8 bases aligning to TRBD1. The CDR3 is 15 amino acids. CDR1 is SGHKS, CDR2 YYEKEE, per germline (reference sequence). Losses at the gene ends were 0 bases for V and 3 bases for J; bases not matched to a gene: 5. The CDR3 nucleotides are TGTGCCAGCAGCTTGGCCGGGACAGGTTTCTACGAGCAGTACTTC. It yields the protein CASSLAGTGFYEQYF. The full variable domain, in which reference TRBV5-5 and TRBJ2-7 provide the parts outside the CDR3, is DAGVTQSPTHLIKTRGQQVTLRCSPISGHKSVSWYQQVLGQGPQFIFQYYEKEERGRGNFPDRFSARQFPNYSSELNVNALLLGDSALYLCASSLAGTGFYEQYFGPGTRLTVT.

The gene calls are TRBV19 and TRBJ2-7; 9 bases line up with TRBD1. After removal of 7 bases from V and 3 bases from J, the junction contained 10 bases not matched to a gene. The CDR3 runs 15 residues. Per germline, CDR1 LNHDA and CDR2 SQIVND (reference sequence). The CDR3: CASMDGTGNRYEQYF. The CDR3 DNA reads as TGTGCCAGTATGGATGGGACAGGGAATCGCTACGAGCAGTACTTC.

The count of this clone is one. The chain has TRBV2 and TRBJ2-7; D might be TRBD1 or TRBD2, each matching 6 bases. V lost 0 bases and J 6 bases, leaving 12 bases between the germline ends. CDR3 length: 14 residues. Germline V lookup: CDR1 SNHLY, CDR2 FYNNEI. The CDR3 reads CASSEARGAAEQYF. Written as DNA, the CDR3 is TGTGCCAGCAGTGAAGCGAGGGGGGCAGCCGAGCAGTACTTC.

The V call is TRBV4-3, the J call TRBJ1-2; the D is unclear. The CDR3 sequence is 15 residues long. The V gene lost 0 bases and the J gene lost 4 bases, with 12 bases spanning the gap. The germline V gene has CDR1 LGHNA and CDR2 YSLEER. CDR3 DNA: TGCGCCAGCAGCCAAGATTCGGCAGGAGTCTATGGCTACACCTTC. It translates to CASSQDSAGVYGYTF.

This clone was seen more than once but under ten times. The genes are TRBV6-1 and TRBJ2-2; no clear D gene. The V gene lost 6 bases and the J gene lost 5 bases, with 10 bases spanning the gap. The CDR3 has 13 amino acids. The germline V gene has CDR1 MNHNS and CDR2 SASEGT. The CDR3 spells CASSERTTGELFF. The CDR3 nucleotides read TGTGCCAGCAGCGAGCGTACTACCGGGGAGCTGTTTTTT.

V gene TRBV7-9 combines with J gene TRBJ2-5; 7 bases agree with TRBD2. The germline V gene encodes CDR1 SEHNR and CDR2 FQNEAQ (reference sequence). V lost 4 bases and J lost 3; bases outside the gene matches: 8. This CDR3 region has 15 residues. The chain's CDR3 is CASSYSGLVEETQYF. CDR3 coding DNA: TGTGCCAGCAGCTACTCCGGACTAGTAGAAGAGACCCAGTACTTC.

The rearrangement links TRBV18 to TRBJ2-7; no clear D. This CDR3 is built from 12 residues. Looked up from germline, CDR1 is KGHSH and CDR2 is LQKENI. V lost 3 bases to trimming and J lost 4 bases, with 7 bases between them. In DNA, the CDR3 is TGTGCCAGCTCACCCCAGAATTACGAGCAGTACTTC. This codes for CASSPQNYEQYF. The whole variable domain, filled in from reference TRBV18 and TRBJ2-7, reads NAGVMQNPRHLVRRRGQEARLRCSPMKGHSHVYWYRQLPEEGLKFMVYLQKENIIDESGMPKERFSAEFPKEGPSILRIQQVVRGDSAAYFCASSPQNYEQYFGPGTRLTVT.

The gene calls are TRBV11-3 and TRBJ2-1; 9 nucleotides align to TRBD2. Germline V lookup: CDR1 SGHNT, CDR2 YENEEA. The CDR3 length is 15 residues. V lost 5 bases, J lost 9 bases, and 11 bases stayed unmatched. DNA of the CDR3: TGTGCCAGCAGCCCCCCCGGGACTAGCAGGAGTGAGCAGTTCTTC. Its protein is CASSPPGTSRSEQFF.